This T cell receptor beta chain was retrieved from a study of blood T cell repertoires in COVID-19. Looking at the study overall: COVID-19 samples from acute and convalescent phases originated in the United States, Italy and Spain. In each case, the material was cDNA or gDNA derived from T cells, B-cell-depleted T cells, or PBMCs.

Between the trimmed V and J ends, which lost 2 bases and 0 bases, there was a span of 15 bases. The germline V gene encodes CDR1 SGHRS and CDR2 YFSETQ. The CDR3 loop spans 17 amino acids. Assay: immunoSEQ multiplex PCR; the TCRdb copy retains only in-frame clones and omits some. Of 150,000 to 200,000 clones detected, 70% to 85% appear once; the ten largest clones hold 22%. The TCR sequence derives from an elderly woman with acute or convalescent COVID-19. The chain uses TRBV5-1 and TRBJ2-1, with D maybe TRBD2 (6 bases). Sequenced input: peripheral blood. DNA for the CDR3: TGCGCCAGCAGCTTTCCAAAGTCGGGGGACTCCTACAATGAGCAGTTCTTC. Translated, it gives CASSFPKSGDSYNEQFF.